The rows below give T cell receptor beta chains drawn from one sample of a study of cytomegalovirus exposure and HLA in healthy donors. Only in-frame clones appear in the TCRdb table, and some are missing; sequencing was by immunoSEQ multiplex PCR. The sample shows about 160,000 clones, 76% of them seen only once. The material sequenced was PBMCs. The receptors were sampled from a man in his 60s in good health and CMV-seronegative. Each CDR3 is given with its conserved first and last residue. Fields, in order: CDR3 DNA, CDR3 protein, J gene, clone size, D gene, V gene. D genes are given only for firm matches. The size field is filled for only some rows; it gives once, few, many or a size class.

TGCGCCAGCAGCCTAGGAGATTACGAGCAGTACTTC CASSLGDYEQYF TRBJ2-7 NA NA TRBV5-1
TGTTCCAGCAGCTCTCTATCGACAGTCTCTGGAAACACCATATATTTT CSSSSLSTVSGNTIYF TRBJ1-3 NA NA TRBV7-9
TGTGCCTGGAGTGTTCTGGGGGCCGGAGATCAGCCCCAGCATTTT CAWSVLGAGDQPQHF TRBJ1-5 NA NA TRBV30
TGTGCCAGCAGCTGGGGGGGGCAGGGCCAGGGGGAGACCCAGTACTTC CASSWGGQGQGETQYF TRBJ2-5 NA NA TRBV5-4
TGTGCCAGCACGGTTTTTATCGTAGCCTATGGCTACACCTTC CASTVFIVAYGYTF TRBJ1-2 NA NA TRBV6-1
TGTGCCAGCAGACCGGGACAGAGCTATGGCTACACCTTC CASRPGQSYGYTF TRBJ1-2 NA TRBD1 TRBV28
TGCGCCAGCAGCCAAGATTGGGAGACAGGGGCCTACGAGCAGTACTTC CASSQDWETGAYEQYF TRBJ2-7 few TRBD1 TRBV4-1
TGTGCCAGCAGCTCCAGCGGGACCATTGTCGATGAGCAGTTCTTC CASSSSGTIVDEQFF TRBJ2-1 NA TRBD2 TRBV9
TGTGCCAGCAGTGAATTTGGTCCAGGGGGCTTATACAATGAGCAGTTCTTC CASSEFGPGGLYNEQFF TRBJ2-1 NA TRBD1 TRBV2
TGTGCCAGTAGTATCCGATGGGGCTCCCGGGAGACCCAGTACTTC CASSIRWGSRETQYF TRBJ2-5 few NA TRBV19
TGTGCCAGCAGCCAAGATCTCGCGACTACTCAGAACACTGAAGCTTTCTTT CASSQDLATTQNTEAFF TRBJ1-1 NA NA TRBV4-2
TGCGCCAGCAGGAATAATCAGGTCTACGAGCAGTACTTC CASRNNQVYEQYF TRBJ2-7 NA NA TRBV10-2
TGTGCCTCCCAGGAAAACAGCTACGAGCAGTACTTC CASQENSYEQYF TRBJ2-7 NA NA TRBV30
TGTGCCAGCAGTGATCTAGGGACTAACTCCTACGAGCAGTACTTC CASSDLGTNSYEQYF TRBJ2-7 NA TRBD2 TRBV6-1
TGTGCCAGTAGTGCAGACAGGGGAACTTCCACAGATACGCAGTATTTT CASSADRGTSTDTQYF TRBJ2-3 NA TRBD1 TRBV19
TGTGCCAGCAGTTTATCGATACGGGGAGCAACTAATGAAAAACTGTTTTTT CASSLSIRGATNEKLFF TRBJ1-4 NA NA TRBV27
TGTGCCAGCAGCTCTACAGGGGAGACCCAGTACTTC CASSSTGETQYF TRBJ2-5 NA NA TRBV7-2
TGTGCCAGCAGCGTAGGGACTAGCGGGGGGTTGAGGACCCAGTACTTC CASSVGTSGGLRTQYF TRBJ2-5 NA TRBD2 TRBV2
TGTGCCAGCAGCACTCTAGCGGGGGGGCCCTACAATGAGCAGTTCTTC CASSTLAGGPYNEQFF TRBJ2-1 NA TRBD2 TRBV5-6
TGTGCCAGCAGTTCCGGGACAGGGGTCAATCAGCCCCAGCATTTT CASSSGTGVNQPQHF TRBJ1-5 NA TRBD1 TRBV6-6
TGTGCCAGCAGTCCCAGGCTAGGACTCAACCCTTACGAGCAGTACTTC CASSPRLGLNPYEQYF TRBJ2-7 NA NA TRBV27
TGTGCCAGCAGTAAAAGGACTAGCGGGTATGAGCAGTTCTTC CASSKRTSGYEQFF TRBJ2-1 NA TRBD2 TRBV6-6
TGTGCCAGCAGCTCATTTGTGAGAGGATGGCCCTCCTACGAGCAGTACTTC CASSSFVRGWPSYEQYF TRBJ2-7 NA NA TRBV5-6